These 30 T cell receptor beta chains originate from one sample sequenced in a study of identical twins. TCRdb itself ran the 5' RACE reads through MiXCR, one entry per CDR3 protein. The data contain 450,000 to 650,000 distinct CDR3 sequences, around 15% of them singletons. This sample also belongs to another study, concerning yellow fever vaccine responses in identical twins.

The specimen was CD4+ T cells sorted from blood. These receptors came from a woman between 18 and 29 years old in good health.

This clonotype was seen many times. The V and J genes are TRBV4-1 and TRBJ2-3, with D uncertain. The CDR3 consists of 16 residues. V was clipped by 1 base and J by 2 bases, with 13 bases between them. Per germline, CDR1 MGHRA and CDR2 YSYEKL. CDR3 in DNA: TGCGCCAGCAGCCAAGCGATAGAACTCTACACAGATACGCAGTATTTT. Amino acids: CASSQAIELYTDTQYF.

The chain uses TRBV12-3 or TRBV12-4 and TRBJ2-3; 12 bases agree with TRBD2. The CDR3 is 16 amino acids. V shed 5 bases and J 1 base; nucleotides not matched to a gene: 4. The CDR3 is CASSMTSGRGTDTQYF. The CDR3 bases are TGTGCCAGCAGTATGACTAGCGGGAGAGGCACAGATACGCAGTATTTT.

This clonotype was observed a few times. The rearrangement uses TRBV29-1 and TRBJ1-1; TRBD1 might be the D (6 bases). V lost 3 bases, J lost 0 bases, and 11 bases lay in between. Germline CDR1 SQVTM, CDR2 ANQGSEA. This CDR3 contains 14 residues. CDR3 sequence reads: CSVDRTDLNTEAFF. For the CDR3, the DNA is TGCAGCGTTGACCGGACAGACCTGAACACTGAAGCTTTCTTT.

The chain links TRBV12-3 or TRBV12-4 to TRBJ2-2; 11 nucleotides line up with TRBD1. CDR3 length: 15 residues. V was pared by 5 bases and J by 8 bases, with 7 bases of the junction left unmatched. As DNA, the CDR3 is TGTGCCAGCAGTGCGGACAGGGGGCTTTCTGGGGAGCTGTTTTTT. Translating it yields CASSADRGLSGELFF.

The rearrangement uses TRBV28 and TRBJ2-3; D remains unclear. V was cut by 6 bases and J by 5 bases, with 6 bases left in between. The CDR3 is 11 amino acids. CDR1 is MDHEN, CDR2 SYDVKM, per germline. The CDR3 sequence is CASRGGDTQYF. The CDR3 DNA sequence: TGTGCCAGCAGGGGTGGAGATACGCAGTATTTT.

The CDR3 is CASSHGNRTADSNQPQHF. The CDR3 DNA follows: TGTGCCAGCAGCCATGGGAACCGGACAGCAGATAGCAATCAGCCCCAGCATTTT. This chain uses TRBV6-7 with TRBJ1-5; D perhaps matches TRBD1 (6 bases). TRBV6-7 is classed as an ORF, of uncertain function. This CDR3 spans 18 amino acids. Trimming cost V 6 bases and J 0 bases, with 21 bases left between them.

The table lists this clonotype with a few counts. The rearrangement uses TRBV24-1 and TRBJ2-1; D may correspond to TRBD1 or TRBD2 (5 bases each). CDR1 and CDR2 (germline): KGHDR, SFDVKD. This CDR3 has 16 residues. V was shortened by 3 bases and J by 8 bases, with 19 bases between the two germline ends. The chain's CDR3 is CATSDRDQEALHEQFF. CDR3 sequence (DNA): TGTGCCACCAGTGATCGGGACCAGGAGGCATTGCATGAGCAGTTCTTC.

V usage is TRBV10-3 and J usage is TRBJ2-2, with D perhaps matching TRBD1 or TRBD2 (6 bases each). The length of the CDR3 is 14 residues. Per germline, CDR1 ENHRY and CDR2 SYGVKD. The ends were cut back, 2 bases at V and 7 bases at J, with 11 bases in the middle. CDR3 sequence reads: CAISENREVGELFF. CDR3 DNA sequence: TGTGCCATCAGTGAGAACAGGGAGGTCGGGGAGCTGTTTTTT.

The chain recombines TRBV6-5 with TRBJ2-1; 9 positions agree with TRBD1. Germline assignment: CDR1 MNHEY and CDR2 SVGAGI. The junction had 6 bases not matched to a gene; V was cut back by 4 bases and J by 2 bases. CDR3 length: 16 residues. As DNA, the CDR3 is TGTGCCAGCAGTTCGCCGGGGACAGGGCCCTACAATGAGCAGTTCTTC. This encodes CASSSPGTGPYNEQFF.

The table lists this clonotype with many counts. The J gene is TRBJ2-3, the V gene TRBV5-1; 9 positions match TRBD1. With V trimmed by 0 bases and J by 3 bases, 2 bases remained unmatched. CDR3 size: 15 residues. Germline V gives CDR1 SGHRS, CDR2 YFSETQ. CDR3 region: CASSLDRGLTDTQYF. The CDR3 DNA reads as TGCGCCAGCAGCTTGGACAGGGGGCTAACAGATACGCAGTATTTT.

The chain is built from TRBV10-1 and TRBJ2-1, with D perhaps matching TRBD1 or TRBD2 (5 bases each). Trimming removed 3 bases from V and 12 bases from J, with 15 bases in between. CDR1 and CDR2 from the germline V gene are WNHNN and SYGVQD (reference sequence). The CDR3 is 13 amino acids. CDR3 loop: CASSDVGVLGQFF. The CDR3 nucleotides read TGCGCCAGCAGTGATGTGGGGGTTTTAGGGCAGTTCTTC.

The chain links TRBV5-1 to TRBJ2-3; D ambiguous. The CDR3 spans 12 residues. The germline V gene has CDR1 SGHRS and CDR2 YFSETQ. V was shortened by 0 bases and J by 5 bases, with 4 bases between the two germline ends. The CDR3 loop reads CASSLVEDTQYF. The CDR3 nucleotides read TGCGCCAGCAGCTTGGTCGAAGATACGCAGTATTTT.

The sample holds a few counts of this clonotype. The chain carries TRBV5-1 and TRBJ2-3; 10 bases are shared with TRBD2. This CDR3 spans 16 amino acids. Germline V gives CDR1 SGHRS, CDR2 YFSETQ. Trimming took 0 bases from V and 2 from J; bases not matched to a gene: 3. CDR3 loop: CASSLGSGRNTDTQYF. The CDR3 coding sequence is TGCGCCAGCAGCTTGGGTAGCGGGAGGAACACAGATACGCAGTATTTT.

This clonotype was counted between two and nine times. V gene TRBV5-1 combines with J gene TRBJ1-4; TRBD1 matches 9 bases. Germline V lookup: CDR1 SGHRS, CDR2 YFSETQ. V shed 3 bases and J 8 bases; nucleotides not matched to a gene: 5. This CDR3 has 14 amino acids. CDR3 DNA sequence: TGCGCCAGCAGCTGGACAGGGGAGGGCGAAAAACTGTTTTTT. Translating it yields CASSWTGEGEKLFF.

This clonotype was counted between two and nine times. The chain's CDR3 is CASSPGKSSYNSPLHF. CDR3 in DNA: TGTGCCAGCAGCCCCGGCAAGAGCTCCTATAATTCACCCCTCCACTTT. This chain uses TRBV7-9 with TRBJ1-6; no clear D. Deletions cut 5 bases from V and 0 bases from J, with 11 bases between. This CDR3 region has 16 residues. Per the germline V gene, CDR1 is SEHNR and CDR2 is FQNEAQ (reference sequence).

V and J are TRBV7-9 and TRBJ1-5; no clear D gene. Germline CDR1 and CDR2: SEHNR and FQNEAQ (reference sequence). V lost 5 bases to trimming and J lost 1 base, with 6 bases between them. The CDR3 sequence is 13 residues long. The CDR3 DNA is TGTGCCAGCAGCGATAAAAGCAATCAGCCCCAGCATTTT. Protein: CASSDKSNQPQHF.

CDR3 region: CASIVGDRTYNEQFF. The CDR3 region has the DNA TGTGCCAGCATCGTGGGGGACAGGACCTACAATGAGCAGTTCTTC. The V call is TRBV5-6, the J call TRBJ2-1; 8 bases align to TRBD1. Unmatched junction bases numbered 7, after V lost 6 bases and J lost 2 bases. This CDR3 contains 15 residues. Germline lookup yields CDR1 SGHDT and CDR2 YYEEEE.

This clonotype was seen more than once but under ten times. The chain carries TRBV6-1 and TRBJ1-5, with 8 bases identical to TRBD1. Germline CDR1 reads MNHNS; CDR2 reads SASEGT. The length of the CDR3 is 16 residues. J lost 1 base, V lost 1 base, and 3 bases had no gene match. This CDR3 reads CASSEGTGRSNQPQHF. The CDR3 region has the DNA TGTGCCAGCAGTGAAGGGACAGGGCGGAGCAATCAGCCCCAGCATTTT.

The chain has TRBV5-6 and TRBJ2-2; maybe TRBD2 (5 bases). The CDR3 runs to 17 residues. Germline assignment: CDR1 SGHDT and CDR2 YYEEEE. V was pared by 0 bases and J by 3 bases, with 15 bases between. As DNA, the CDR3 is TGTGCCAGCAGCTTGGAGACTTGGAGGTGGGACACCGGGGAGCTGTTTTTT. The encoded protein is CASSLETWRWDTGELFF. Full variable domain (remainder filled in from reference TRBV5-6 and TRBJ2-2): DAGVTQSPTHLIKTRGQQVTLRCSPKSGHDTVSWYQQALGQGPQFIFQYYEEEERQRGNFPDRFSGHQFPNYSSELNVNALLLGDSALYLCASSLETWRWDTGELFFGEGSRLTVL.

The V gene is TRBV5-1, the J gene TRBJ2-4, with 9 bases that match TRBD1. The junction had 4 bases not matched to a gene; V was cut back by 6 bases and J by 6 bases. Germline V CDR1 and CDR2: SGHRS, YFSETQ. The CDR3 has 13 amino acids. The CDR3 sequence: CASTGQGRNIQYF. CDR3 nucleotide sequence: TGCGCCAGCACCGGACAGGGGAGAAACATTCAGTACTTC.

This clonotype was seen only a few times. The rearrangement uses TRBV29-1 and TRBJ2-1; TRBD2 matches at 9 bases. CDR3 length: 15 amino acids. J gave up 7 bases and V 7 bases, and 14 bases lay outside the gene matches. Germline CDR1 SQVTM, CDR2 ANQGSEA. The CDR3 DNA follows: TGCAGCGCCGTACCTAGCGGGGCTGGGTTTAATGAGCAGTTCTTC. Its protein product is CSAVPSGAGFNEQFF.

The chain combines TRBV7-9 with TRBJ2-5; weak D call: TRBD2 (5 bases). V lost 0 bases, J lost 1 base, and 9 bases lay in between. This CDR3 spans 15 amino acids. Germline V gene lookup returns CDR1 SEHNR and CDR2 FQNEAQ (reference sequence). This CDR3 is CASSLAGSGQETQYF. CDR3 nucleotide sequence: TGTGCCAGCAGCTTAGCCGGCAGCGGCCAAGAGACCCAGTACTTC.

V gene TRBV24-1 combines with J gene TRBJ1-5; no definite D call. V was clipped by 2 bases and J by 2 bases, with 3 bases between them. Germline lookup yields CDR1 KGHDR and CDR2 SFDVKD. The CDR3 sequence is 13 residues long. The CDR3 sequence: CATSDSGNQPQHF. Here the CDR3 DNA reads TGTGCCACCAGTGATTCAGGCAATCAGCCCCAGCATTTT.

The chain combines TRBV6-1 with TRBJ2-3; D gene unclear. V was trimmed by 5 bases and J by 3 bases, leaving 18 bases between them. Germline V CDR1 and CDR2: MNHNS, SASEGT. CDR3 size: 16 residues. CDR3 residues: CASSRLAEPTTDTQYF. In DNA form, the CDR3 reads TGTGCCAGCAGTCGCCTTGCGGAGCCCACAACAGATACGCAGTATTTT.

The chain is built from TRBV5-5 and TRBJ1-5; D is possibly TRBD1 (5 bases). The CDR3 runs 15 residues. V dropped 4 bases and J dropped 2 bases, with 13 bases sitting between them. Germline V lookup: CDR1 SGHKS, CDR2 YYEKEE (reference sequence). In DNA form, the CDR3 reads TGTGCCAGCAGCACCGTTTTACAGGGCAATCAGCCCCAGCATTTT. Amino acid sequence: CASSTVLQGNQPQHF.

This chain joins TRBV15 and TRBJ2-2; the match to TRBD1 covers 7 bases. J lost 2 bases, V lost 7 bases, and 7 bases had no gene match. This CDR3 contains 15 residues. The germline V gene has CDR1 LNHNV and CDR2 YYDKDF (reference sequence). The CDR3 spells CATTPDRVNTGELFF. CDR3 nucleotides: TGTGCCACCACCCCAGACAGGGTTAACACCGGGGAGCTGTTTTTT.

The CDR3 here is CASSYLAGGRGDTQYF. Here the CDR3 DNA reads TGTGCCAGCAGTTACCTAGCGGGGGGGCGTGGAGATACGCAGTATTTT. This rearrangement joins TRBV6-5 to TRBJ2-3; 12 bases are a match to TRBD2. Germline V lookup: CDR1 MNHEY, CDR2 SVGAGI. The CDR3 loop spans 16 amino acids. V was pared by 2 bases and J by 5 bases, with 5 bases of the junction left unmatched.

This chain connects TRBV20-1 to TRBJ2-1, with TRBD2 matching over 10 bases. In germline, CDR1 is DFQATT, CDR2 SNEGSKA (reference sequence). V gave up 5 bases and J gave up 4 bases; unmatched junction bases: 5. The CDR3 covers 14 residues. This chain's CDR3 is CSAPAGGIYNEQFF. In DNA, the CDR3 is TGCAGTGCTCCAGCGGGGGGGATTTACAATGAGCAGTTCTTC.

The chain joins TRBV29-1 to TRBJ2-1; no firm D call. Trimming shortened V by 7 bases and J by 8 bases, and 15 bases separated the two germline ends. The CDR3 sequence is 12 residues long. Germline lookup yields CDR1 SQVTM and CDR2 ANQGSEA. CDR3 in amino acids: CSASTGRDEQFF. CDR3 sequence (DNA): TGCAGCGCATCGACGGGCCGAGATGAGCAGTTCTTC.

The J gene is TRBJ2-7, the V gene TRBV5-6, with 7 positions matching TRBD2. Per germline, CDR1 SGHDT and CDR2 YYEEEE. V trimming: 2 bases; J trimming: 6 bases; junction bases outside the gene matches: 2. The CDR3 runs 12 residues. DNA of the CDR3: TGTGCCAGCAGCTTAGCGGGGCTCGAGCAGTACTTC. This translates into CASSLAGLEQYF.